The 15 T cell receptor beta chains presented below share a single source sample, sequenced in a study of cytomegalovirus exposure and HLA in healthy donors. The primer mix had 60 Vbeta and 13 Jbeta primers. The data were produced by immunoSEQ multiplex PCR, yet TCRdb's version contains in-frame clones alone and is incomplete. This sample has about 190,000 clones, with roughly four fifths found just once. The sequenced material came from PBMCs. The origin of the receptors is a man between 35 and 55 years old in good health and CMV-seropositive.

In this sample, this clone turned up a few times. The genes are TRBV29-1 and TRBJ2-7; TRBD1 matches at 8 bases. Germline V gene data show CDR1 as SQVTM and CDR2 as ANQGSEA. This CDR3 spans 17 amino acids. The J segment lost 5 bases and the V segment lost 3 bases, leaving 18 bases of the junction unmatched. CDR3 sequence reads: CSVDGFAAGQGEDEQYF. CDR3 DNA: TGCAGCGTTGATGGGTTTGCGGCTGGACAGGGTGAGGACGAGCAGTACTTC.

The J gene is TRBJ2-3, the V gene TRBV2, with a possible D match to TRBD2 (6 bases). Germline CDR1 SNHLY, CDR2 FYNNEI. Trimming removed 6 bases at V and 5 bases at J, with 9 bases between. This CDR3 comprises 12 residues. CDR3 sequence (DNA): TGTGCCAGCAGGGCCGGGAGAGATACGCAGTATTTT. Translation gives CASRAGRDTQYF.

This chain connects TRBV9 to TRBJ2-5, with D perhaps matching TRBD1 (6 bases). Germline CDR1 and CDR2: SGDLS and YYNGEE. This CDR3 has 14 amino acids. Deletions cut 4 bases from V and 3 bases from J, with 13 bases between. CDR3 protein: CASSLVGTKETQYF. As DNA, the CDR3 is TGTGCCAGCAGCCTGGTCGGGACAAAAGAGACCCAGTACTTC.

This sequence joins TRBV28 and TRBJ1-2; 8 positions match TRBD1. Germline assignment: CDR1 MDHEN and CDR2 SYDVKM. This CDR3 is built from 14 residues. Germline trimming cut 4 bases from V and 4 bases from J; bases unmatched to any gene: 5. The CDR3 region has the DNA TGTGCCAGCAGTTCCGGGACAGGAATCTATGGCTACACCTTC. Encoded protein: CASSSGTGIYGYTF.

In this sample, this clone turned up once. The chain combines TRBV5-8 with TRBJ2-7; tentatively, D is TRBD2 (5 bases). The germline V gene has CDR1 SGHTS and CDR2 YDEGEE. This CDR3 is built from 17 residues. V dropped 4 bases and J dropped 0 bases, with 20 bases sitting between them. CDR3 DNA sequence: TGTGCCAGCAGCCCAAAGGACCAGCGTGGGAGCTCCTACGAGCAGTACTTC. Amino acids: CASSPKDQRGSSYEQYF.

This clone was recorded only once. J is TRBJ2-5 and V is TRBV10-3; 7 positions match TRBD1. The DNA end is a closer match to TRBJ2-7, so the J assignment may be wrong. The CDR3 covers 15 residues. Germline CDR1 and CDR2: ENHRY and SYGVKD. The CDR3 DNA is TGTGCCATCAGTGCTGGGACAGCCTTCTCCTACGAGCAGTACTTC. This gives the protein CAISAGTAFSYEQYF.

V is TRBV21-1 and J is TRBJ2-7; the DNA was not compared with TRBD1, the D call given in the table. TRBV21-1 is a known pseudogene. There are 13 residues in the CDR3. CDR3 in DNA: TGTGCCAGCAGCCCCCCCCAGGGTTACGAGCAGTACTTC. Translation gives CASSPPQGYEQYF.

This chain uses TRBV5-6 with TRBJ1-2; 7 bases match TRBD1. Germline V CDR1 and CDR2: SGHDT, YYEEEE. CDR3 length: 14 amino acids. V lost 4 bases, J lost 0 bases, and 3 bases stayed unmatched. CDR3 in DNA: TGTGCCAGCAGCACGGGACAGCCTAACTATGGCTACACCTTC. It is translated as CASSTGQPNYGYTF.

This clone has only a few counts. The V and J genes are TRBV2 and TRBJ2-3; D is perhaps TRBD2 (5 bases). This CDR3 is built from 15 residues. The germline V and J ends were trimmed by 2 bases and 14 bases, with 23 bases remaining between them. Germline CDR1 is SNHLY and CDR2 is FYNNEI. The CDR3 here is CASSESSLRGRRWYF. CDR3 nucleotides: TGTGCCAGCAGTGAAAGTTCCCTTCGCGGGCGACGATGGTATTTT.

V usage is TRBV10-2 and J usage is TRBJ2-7, with TRBD1 identical over 9 bases. The CDR3 has 15 amino acids. CDR1 is WSHSY and CDR2 is SAAADI in the germline V gene. V trimming: 3 bases; J trimming: 4 bases; junction bases outside the gene matches: 7. The CDR3 spells CASSDVRTGDYEQYF. The CDR3 DNA sequence: TGCGCCAGCAGTGATGTGCGGACAGGGGATTACGAGCAGTACTTC.

The rearrangement links TRBV27 to TRBJ2-7; D not certain. This CDR3 is 14 amino acids long. The V gene's germline CDR1 is MNHEY and CDR2 SMNVEV (reference sequence). The V gene lost 0 bases and the J gene lost 7 bases, with 13 bases spanning the gap. Here the CDR3 DNA reads TGTGCCAGCAGTTTATCGACCCAGCCTAGAGAGCAGTACTTC. It is translated as CASSLSTQPREQYF.

The V call is TRBV4-1, the J call TRBJ2-1; unclear D gene. The CDR3 covers 13 residues. Looked up from germline, CDR1 is MGHRA and CDR2 is YSYEKL. V was clipped by 2 bases and J by 4 bases, with 6 bases between them. Here the CDR3 reads CASSQNSYNEQFF. Here the CDR3 DNA reads TGCGCCAGCAGCCAAAACAGTTACAATGAGCAGTTCTTC.

This chain uses TRBV28 with TRBJ2-7, with TRBD2 matching over 7 bases. Losses at the gene ends were 5 bases for V and 0 bases for J; bases not matched to a gene: 4. CDR1 is MDHEN, CDR2 SYDVKM, per germline. This CDR3 spans 14 amino acids. CDR3 protein: CASSPRGTSYEQYF. The CDR3 bases are TGTGCCAGCAGTCCGCGGGGGACCTCCTACGAGCAGTACTTC.

The chain has TRBV7-9 and TRBJ1-1; a possible D gene is TRBD1 (5 bases). The V end was cut by 4 bases, the J end by 1 base, with 10 bases between. This CDR3 contains 14 residues. CDR1 and CDR2 (germline): SEHNR, FQNEAQ (reference sequence). The DNA for the CDR3 is TGTGCCAGCAGCTCGGGGGGGAGGAACACTGAAGCTTTCTTT. It yields the protein CASSSGGRNTEAFF.

The chain links TRBV4-2 to TRBJ2-3; weak D call: TRBD1 (6 bases). The CDR3 contains 16 residues. Trimming left V 1 base short and J 0 bases short, with 11 bases between. Per germline, CDR1 LGHNA and CDR2 YNFKEQ. CDR3 loop: CASSQAGDVSTDTQYF. CDR3 bases: TGTGCCAGCAGCCAAGCAGGGGATGTTAGCACAGATACGCAGTATTTT.